This TCR beta chain was obtained from a study of spatial heterogeneity in lung cancer. TCRdb fed the 5' RACE reads into MiXCR, producing one record per CDR3 protein. Among around 2,600 distinct CDR3 sequences listed, about 7.3% were seen once. By proportion, this clonotype is medium-sized (0.01 to 0.1%). Its antigen is as yet unknown. Findings of the study overall: The study found that expanded intratumoral alpha and beta TCR counts tracked tumor mutation counts.

The CDR3 is 15 residues long. V was cut by 7 bases and J by 2 bases, with 18 bases left in between. Germline CDR1 reads MNHEY; CDR2 reads SVGEGT. The sample's time point: sample taken at primary tumor resection. Frozen PBMC, nontumor lung or tumor provided whole RNA, which was sequenced unsorted. This chain joins TRBV6-2 or TRBV6-3 and TRBJ2-7, with D perhaps TRBD1 (6 bases). Specimen: lung tumor tissue, collected at surgery. The origin of this receptor is a male donor with early-stage non-small cell lung cancer. The CDR3 loop is CASNEGGFGTYEQYF. The CDR3 nucleotides read TGTGCCAGCAATGAAGGGGGTTTTGGAACCTACGAGCAGTACTTC.